The 16 T cell receptor beta chains below come from one sample, sequenced in a study of shared clonotypes between healthy human individuals. The repertoire was sequenced with immunoSEQ multiplex PCR; TCRdb's copy has only in-frame clones and lacks some. The sample holds approximately 2.5 million clones, around nine tenths seen once. Sample: naive CD4+ T cells sorted from blood. Sample subset: CD45RA+ positively selected. These receptors all come from a man younger than 35 in good health.

Turning to this clone: This same CDR3 is encoded by further DNA sequences in the sample. The chain joins TRBV5-4 to TRBJ1-2; maybe TRBD1 (6 bases). Germline V gene lookup returns CDR1 SGHNT and CDR2 YYREEE (reference sequence). Between the trimmed V and J ends, which lost 0 bases and 4 bases, there was a span of 7 bases. This CDR3 contains 13 residues. The CDR3 here is CASSLDRAYGYTF. CDR3 nucleotide sequence: TGTGCCAGCAGCTTGGACAGGGCCTATGGCTACACCTTC.

The chain recombines TRBV12-5 with TRBJ2-5; 10 nucleotides agree with TRBD1. This CDR3 is built from 18 residues. Trimming took 0 bases from V and 3 from J; bases not matched to a gene: 10. Per germline, CDR1 LGHNT and CDR2 FRNRAP. This CDR3 is CASGLVYLGTGEEETQYF. CDR3 DNA sequence: TGTGCTAGTGGTTTGGTATATCTGGGGACAGGGGAGGAAGAGACCCAGTACTTC.

V and J are TRBV10-2 and TRBJ2-1; TRBD1 matches at 8 bases. The CDR3 spans 15 residues. V shed 6 bases, J shed 4 bases, and the junction held 8 bases outside the gene matches. Germline V gene sequence: CDR1 WSHSY, CDR2 SAAADI. For the CDR3, the DNA is TGCGCCAGCAGCCTCTCGGGACAGGTATACAATGAGCAGTTCTTC. Translating it yields CASSLSGQVYNEQFF.

V usage is TRBV19 and J usage is TRBJ1-6, with D perhaps matching TRBD1 (6 bases). The V and J ends lost 3 bases and 5 bases respectively, with 11 bases between them. The CDR3 is made up of 15 amino acids. The germline V gene encodes CDR1 LNHDA and CDR2 SQIVND (reference sequence). DNA of the CDR3: TGTGCCAGTAGTATGAGAGACAGGAATAATTCACCCCTCCACTTT. It codes for CASSMRDRNNSPLHF.

Notes on this clone: The sample has other DNA sequences that encode this CDR3 too. CDR3 region: CASSAGTDTQYF. CDR3 sequence (DNA): TGTGCCAGCAGTGCCGGGACAGATACGCAGTATTTT. The rearrangement joins TRBV2 to TRBJ2-3; D ambiguous. Per the germline V gene, CDR1 is SNHLY and CDR2 is FYNNEI. This CDR3 spans 12 amino acids. V dropped 4 bases and J dropped 3 bases, with 5 bases sitting between them.

The CDR3 region is CASSQSIIGTRDEQYF. The CDR3, as DNA: TGTGCCAGCAGCCAAAGTATCATTGGGACTAGGGACGAGCAGTACTTC. This chain joins TRBV14 and TRBJ2-7; 8 bases agree with TRBD2. Germline V gene sequence: CDR1 SGHDN, CDR2 FVKESK. The CDR3 covers 16 residues. The J segment lost 5 bases and the V segment lost 2 bases, leaving 11 bases of the junction unmatched.

The chain joins TRBV7-2 to TRBJ2-3, with 11 bases lining up with TRBD2. The germline CDR1 and CDR2 sequences are SGHTA and FQGNSA. The CDR3 is made up of 15 amino acids. With 5 bases clipped from V and 5 bases from J, the junction kept 6 bases outside the gene matches. The CDR3 DNA reads as TGTGCCAGCAGCCCGAGCCTAGCGGGAGGAGATACGCAGTATTTT. It encodes CASSPSLAGGDTQYF.

Concerning this clone itself: Additional DNA sequences in this sample encode the identical CDR3. This chain links TRBV5-8 with TRBJ1-5, with 9 bases that match TRBD1. The germline V gene has CDR1 SGHTS and CDR2 YDEGEE. This CDR3 has 14 residues. Germline trimming cut 5 bases from V and 7 bases from J; bases unmatched to any gene: 7. CDR3 in amino acids: CASSRGQGGQPQHF. CDR3 bases: TGTGCCAGCAGTAGGGGACAGGGTGGACAGCCCCAGCATTTT.

The gene calls are TRBV5-1 and TRBJ1-3; TRBD1 is a possible D gene (6 bases). The germline V and J ends were trimmed by 4 bases and 2 bases, with 22 bases remaining between them. CDR3 length: 18 amino acids. Germline CDR1 is SGHRS and CDR2 is YFSETQ. The CDR3 bases are TGCGCCAGCAGCCCCGCGGCAGGGACGGGGGCCGCTGGAAACACCATATATTTT. The encoded protein is CASSPAAGTGAAGNTIYF.

Worth noting for this clone: Other DNA variants within this sample encode the same CDR3. The chain recombines TRBV9 with TRBJ1-5; TRBD1 matches 7 bases. In germline, CDR1 is SGDLS, CDR2 YYNGEE. The CDR3 length is 15 residues. Trimming removed 2 bases from V and 1 base from J; junction bases left unmatched: 3. The CDR3 sequence is CASSVGDRSNQPQHF. CDR3 nucleotide sequence: TGTGCCAGCAGCGTGGGGGACAGAAGCAATCAGCCCCAGCATTTT. Looking up the rest from reference TRBV9 and TRBJ1-5 gives the full variable domain: DSGVTQTPKHLITATGQRVTLRCSPRSGDLSVYWYQQSLDQGLQFLIQYYNGEERAKGNILERFSAQQFPDLHSELNLSSLELGDSALYFCASSVGDRSNQPQHFGDGTRLSIL.

V is TRBV10-1 and J is TRBJ2-1; TRBD2 agrees at 14 bases. Germline V gives CDR1 WNHNN, CDR2 SYGVQD (reference sequence). V trimming: 10 bases; J trimming: 6 bases; junction bases outside the gene matches: 8. The CDR3 loop spans 15 amino acids. CDR3 nucleotides: TGCGCCACCGCCTTGGGGACTAGCGGGGGCAATGAGCAGTTCTTC. Amino acids: CATALGTSGGNEQFF.

The rearrangement joins TRBV4-1 to TRBJ2-7; D gene uncertain. In germline, CDR1 is MGHRA, CDR2 YSYEKL. The CDR3 is 15 amino acids. V lost 0 bases and J 0 bases, leaving 9 bases between the germline ends. CDR3 in DNA: TGCGCCAGCAGCCAAGAGTCAGGAGACTCCTACGAGCAGTACTTC. It yields the protein CASSQESGDSYEQYF.

This clone was counted only a few times. The CDR3: CASNSRTGVAEAFF. The CDR3 nucleotides read TGTGCCAGCAACTCAAGGACAGGGGTGGCTGAAGCTTTCTTT. The chain links TRBV6-5 to TRBJ1-1; 9 bases are shared with TRBD1. This CDR3 spans 14 amino acids. Germline CDR1 MNHEY, CDR2 SVGAGI. V was clipped by 7 bases and J by 6 bases; unmatched bases: 9.

The chain carries TRBV7-9 and TRBJ2-2, with D possibly being TRBD2 (5 bases). Per the germline V gene, CDR1 is SEHNR and CDR2 is FQNEAQ (reference sequence). With 7 bases removed from V and 2 bases from J, the gap between germline ends came to 8 bases. The CDR3 has 13 residues. The CDR3: CASNGLNTGELFF. DNA for the CDR3: TGTGCCAGCAACGGACTTAACACCGGGGAGCTGTTTTTT.

V is TRBV6-5 and J is TRBJ1-1; TRBD1 might be the D (5 bases). This CDR3 spans 13 amino acids. V was trimmed by 4 bases and J by 8 bases, leaving 14 bases between them. Germline V gives CDR1 MNHEY, CDR2 SVGAGI. The CDR3 region has the DNA TGTGCCAGCAGTTCCGGGGGAACCTCAGAAGCTTTCTTT. Protein sequence: CASSSGGTSEAFF.

A few counts support this clone. Distinct nucleotide sequences in the sample also encode this CDR3. The chain links TRBV19 to TRBJ1-5; 10 bases map to TRBD1. Trimming removed 3 bases from V and 0 bases from J; junction bases left unmatched: 2. Germline-derived CDR1 and CDR2 are LNHDA and SQIVND (reference sequence). CDR3 length equals 16 residues. The CDR3 DNA reads TGTGCCAGTAGTATCGACAGGGGGCGTAGCAATCAGCCCCAGCATTTT. Translating it yields CASSIDRGRSNQPQHF.